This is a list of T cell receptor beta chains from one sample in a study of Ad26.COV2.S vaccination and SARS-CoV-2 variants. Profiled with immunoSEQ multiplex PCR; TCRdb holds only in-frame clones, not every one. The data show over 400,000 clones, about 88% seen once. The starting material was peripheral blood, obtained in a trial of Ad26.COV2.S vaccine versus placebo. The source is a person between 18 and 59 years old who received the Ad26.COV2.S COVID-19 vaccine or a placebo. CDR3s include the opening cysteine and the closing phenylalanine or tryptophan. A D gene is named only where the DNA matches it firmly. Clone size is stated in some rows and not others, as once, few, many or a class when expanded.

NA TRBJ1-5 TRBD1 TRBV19 TGTGCCAGTAGTATGACAGGGGGCGATCAGCCCCAGCATTTT CASSMTGGDQPQHF
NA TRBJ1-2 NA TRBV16 TGTGCCAGCAGCCAATCACCAGCTAACTATGGCTACACCTTC CASSQSPANYGYTF
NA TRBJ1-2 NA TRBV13 TGTGCCAGCAGCTCTAGGGATTCGGCTTGGGGGCTCCTACATGGCTACACCTTC CASSSRDSAWGLLHGYTF
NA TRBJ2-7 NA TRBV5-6 TGTGCCAGCAGCTTGGTTAGAAATTACGAGCAGTACTTC CASSLVRNYEQYF
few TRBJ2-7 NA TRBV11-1 TGTGCCAGCAGCTCCCATTCGAACTCCTACGAGCAGTACTTC CASSSHSNSYEQYF
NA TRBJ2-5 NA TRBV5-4 TGTGCCAGCAGCGCAGATGACCAAGAGACCCAGTACTTC CASSADDQETQYF
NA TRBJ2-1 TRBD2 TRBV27 TGTGCCAGCAGTTTAAACGGGGGAGCGGGGGAGCAGTTCTTC CASSLNGGAGEQFF
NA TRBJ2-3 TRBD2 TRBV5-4 TGTGCCAGCAGCGTACTCCCCGGGACTAGCGCAGATACGCAGTATTTT CASSVLPGTSADTQYF
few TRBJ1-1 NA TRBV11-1 TGTGCCAGCAGCGGAGAAGGGCGGACTGAAGCTTTCTTT CASSGEGRTEAFF
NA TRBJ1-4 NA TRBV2 TGTGCCAGCAGTGAAGGGGGCAGGGGTTATGAAAAACTGTTTTTT CASSEGGRGYEKLFF
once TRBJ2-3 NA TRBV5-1 TGCGCCAGCAGCCGAACTAGGGTTGGAGATACGCAGTATTTT CASSRTRVGDTQYF
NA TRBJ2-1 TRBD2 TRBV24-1 TGTGCCACCAGTGATACATCTAGCGGGCCCTCCTACAATGAGCAGTTCTTC CATSDTSSGPSYNEQFF
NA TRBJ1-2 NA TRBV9 TGTGCCAGCAGCGCACGTGGCTATGGCTACACCTTC CASSARGYGYTF
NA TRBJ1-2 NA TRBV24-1 TGTGCCACCAGTGAAGGGCACAGCTATGGCTACACCTTC CATSEGHSYGYTF
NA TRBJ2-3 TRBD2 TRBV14 TGTGCCAGCAGCCAAGGAGCGGGAGTTGACCGGGATACGCAGTATTTT CASSQGAGVDRDTQYF
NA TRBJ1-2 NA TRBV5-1 TGCGCCAGCAGCTCGAGCTGGGGGGCAGATTATACTAACTATGGCTACACCTTC CASSSSWGADYTNYGYTF
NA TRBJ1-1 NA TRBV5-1 TGCGCCAGCAGCTTGGTAGGTTTGGACACTGAAGCTTTCTTT CASSLVGLDTEAFF
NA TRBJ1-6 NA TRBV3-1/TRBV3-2 TGTGCCAGCAGCCAAGAACTAGGGTATAATTCACCCCTCCACTTT CASSQELGYNSPLHF
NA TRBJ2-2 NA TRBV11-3 TGTGCCAGCAGCCGGGACGTTTGGACCGGGGAGCTGTTTTTT CASSRDVWTGELFF
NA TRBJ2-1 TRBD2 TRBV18 TGTGCCAGCTCACCACAGGCTAGCGGGGGTGGCAATGAGCAGTTCTTC CASSPQASGGGNEQFF
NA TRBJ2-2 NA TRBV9 TGTGCCAGCAGCGGAGGGACAGGGCTGAGCGGGAGGGCCTCCGGGGAGCTGTTTTTT CASSGGTGLSGRASGELFF
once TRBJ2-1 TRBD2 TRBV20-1 TGCAGTGCTAGTCTTAGCGGGGGCTACAATGAGCAGTTCTTC CSASLSGGYNEQFF
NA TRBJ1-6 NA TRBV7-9 TGTGCCAGCAGCTTGGGGACACTACCTAATTCACCCCTCCACTTT CASSLGTLPNSPLHF
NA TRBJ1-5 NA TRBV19 TGTGCCAGTCAGACGAGGGGCAATCAGCCCCAGCATTTT CASQTRGNQPQHF
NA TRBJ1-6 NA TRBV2 TGTGCCAGCAGTGATTACGGGGCCGGTTCACCCCTCCACTTT CASSDYGAGSPLHF
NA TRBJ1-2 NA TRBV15 TGTGCCACCAGGCCGGGACCCGAATATGGCTACACCTTC CATRPGPEYGYTF
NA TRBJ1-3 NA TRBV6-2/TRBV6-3 TGTGCCAGCAGCTGGGACTCTGGAAACACCATATATTTT CASSWDSGNTIYF
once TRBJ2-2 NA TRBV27 TGTGCCAGCAGTCCTCAGGGGCCGCTCTACGGGGAGCTGTTTTTT CASSPQGPLYGELFF
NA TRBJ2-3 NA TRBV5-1 TGCGCCAGCAGCTTAGAACCGGGACTCGATACGCAGTATTTT CASSLEPGLDTQYF
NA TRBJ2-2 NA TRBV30 TGTGCCTGGAGTTTATCTAATTCTGCAGGGGAGCTGTTTTTT CAWSLSNSAGELFF
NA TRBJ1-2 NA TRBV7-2 TGTGCCAGCAGCTTAGAACTGAGGCCTAACTATGGCTACACCTTC CASSLELRPNYGYTF
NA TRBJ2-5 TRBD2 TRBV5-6 TGTGCCAGCAGCTTAGGTGGGAGGGGTCCGTACTTC CASSLGGRGPYF
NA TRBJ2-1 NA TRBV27 TGTGCCAGCAGTTCGCCAAAGGGGGACAATGAGCAGTTCTTC CASSSPKGDNEQFF
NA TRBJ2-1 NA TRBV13 TGTGCCAGCAGCTTAGTTATTTCCAGCAATGAGCAGTTCTTC CASSLVISSNEQFF
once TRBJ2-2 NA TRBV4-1 TGCGCCAGCAGCCAAGACTCCACGAACACCGGGGAGCTGTTTTTT CASSQDSTNTGELFF
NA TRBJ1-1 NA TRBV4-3 TGCGCCAGCAGCCAGGGGGCTGCGAACACTGAAGCTTTCTTT CASSQGAANTEAFF
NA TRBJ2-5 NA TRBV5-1 TGCGCCAGCAGCTTGGCACGTAAAGAGACCCAGTACTTC CASSLARKETQYF
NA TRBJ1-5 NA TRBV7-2 TGTGCCAGCAGCTTCCAGGGGAGCAATCAGCCCCAGCATTTT CASSFQGSNQPQHF
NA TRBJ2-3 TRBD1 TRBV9 TGTGCCAGCAGCCCAGGACAGGCCATCACAGATACGCAGTATTTT CASSPGQAITDTQYF
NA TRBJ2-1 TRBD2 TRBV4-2 TGTGCCAGCAGCCAAGACCCCAGCGGGAGGAACAATGAGCAGTTCTTC CASSQDPSGRNNEQFF
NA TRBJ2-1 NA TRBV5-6 TGTGCCAGCAGAAAGGTGGATGGTGCCTACAATGAGCAGTTCTTC CASRKVDGAYNEQFF